This paragraph covers one T cell receptor (beta chain) sequence. Its target is not known. The data stem from a study of cytomegalovirus exposure and HLA in healthy donors. It was with 60 Vbeta and 13 Jbeta primers that the PCR ran. Profiled with immunoSEQ multiplex PCR; TCRdb holds only in-frame clones, not every one. There are roughly 96,000 clones in the sample; approximately 74% occur only once, and around 14% lies in the top ten. This CDR3 has 16 residues. Trimming cost V 5 bases and J 5 bases; bases outside gene matches: 11. In germline, CDR1 is LNHDA, CDR2 SQIVND (reference sequence). Study outcomes and limitations: Presence/absence analyses assumed roughly uniform sequencing depth across donors.

V usage is TRBV19 and J usage is TRBJ2-3, with 9 bases matching TRBD1. The sample comprised PBMCs. The sequence derives from a woman aged 70-85 years in good health and CMV-seropositive. CDR3 amino acids: CASSLHPGQGKDTQYF. CDR3 bases: TGTGCCAGTAGTCTTCACCCGGGACAGGGAAAAGATACGCAGTATTTT.